This T cell receptor (beta chain) comes out of a study of blood T cell repertoires in COVID-19. About the research overall: Samples representing acute and convalescent COVID-19 were sourced from the United States, Italy and Spain.

Trimming took 1 base from V and 6 from J; bases not matched to a gene: 8. The CDR3 is 16 residues long. Germline V gene sequence: CDR1 SGDLS, CDR2 YYNGEE. This clone was seen a handful of times. In the original analysis: Reference gene primer amplification gave estimated nucleated cell counts. Repertoires were generated with immunoSEQ multiplex PCR, while TCRdb's copy carries only in-frame clones and drops some. V and J calls and clone size are as listed in that table; D and trimming were resolved from the DNA. The sample has 150,000 to 200,000 clones, under 80% seen once. The V and J genes are TRBV9 and TRBJ2-1, with TRBD1 matching over 9 bases. The TCR comes from an elderly woman with acute or convalescent COVID-19. The sequenced sample consisted of peripheral blood. The CDR3 reads CASSVIGTGSTNEQFF. The CDR3 coding sequence is TGTGCCAGCAGCGTAATTGGGACAGGGTCAACCAATGAGCAGTTCTTC.